This TCR beta chain was found in a study of cytomegalovirus exposure and HLA in healthy donors. As for this clone: Its antigen is unknown.

Though nominally healthy at sampling, donors likely had unrecorded immune exposures. This CDR3 comprises 13 residues. J lost 8 bases, V lost 4 bases, and 6 bases had no gene match. Germline V gene data show CDR1 as ENHRY and CDR2 as SYGVKD. The primer mix had 60 Vbeta and 13 Jbeta primers. Sequenced by immunoSEQ multiplex PCR; TCRdb stores in-frame clones only, minus some. This table has some 120,000 clones, more than 9% appearing once. Study results and limitations: In a later analysis, specific HLA alleles were associated with around 17,000 TCR beta sequences at a 0.05 false discovery rate. The authors enumerated 150 to 200 TCR beta chains as linked to cytomegalovirus.

Sequenced material: PBMCs. This TCR derives from a young woman in good health and CMV-seropositive. The chain is built from TRBV10-3 and TRBJ2-5; 8 nucleotides align to TRBD2. The CDR3 protein is CAISGTGGSTQYF. As DNA, the CDR3 is TGTGCCATCAGTGGTACGGGGGGGAGCACCCAGTACTTC.